This passage covers 17 T cell receptor beta chains from one sample sequenced in a study of cytomegalovirus exposure and HLA in healthy donors. The PCR employed 60 Vbeta primers together with 13 Jbeta primers. Generated by immunoSEQ multiplex PCR, the TCRdb table keeps only in-frame clones and is missing some. Seen here are approximately 92,000 clones, about four fifths observed once, and the top ten hold around 4.2%. The material sequenced was PBMCs. The source is a woman between 65 and 79 years old in good health and CMV-seropositive.

This clone appeared once. The chain carries TRBV6-5 and TRBJ1-5; no reliable D call. The CDR3 has 13 residues. Germline CDR1 MNHEY, CDR2 SVGAGI. V was clipped by 5 bases and J by 4 bases, with 9 bases between them. The CDR3, as DNA: TGTGCCAGCAGTGAACTAGCGAATCAGCCCCAGCATTTT. It translates to CASSELANQPQHF.

V and J are TRBV10-3 and TRBJ2-1; 11 nucleotides align to TRBD2. CDR1 and CDR2 (germline): ENHRY, SYGVKD. After removal of 4 bases from V and 9 bases from J, the junction contained 8 bases not matched to a gene. The CDR3 is 15 residues long. CDR3 nucleotide sequence: TGTGCCATCAGTGGGGAGACTAGCGGGAAAATTGAGCAGTTCTTC. This codes for CAISGETSGKIEQFF.

The V and J genes are TRBV30 and TRBJ1-5; maybe TRBD1 (6 bases). The CDR3 totals 13 residues. CDR1 GTSNPN and CDR2 SVGIG come from the germline V gene (reference sequence). The V end lost 3 bases, the J end lost 3 bases, and 9 bases lay between the germline ends. Here the CDR3 DNA reads TGTGCCTGGAGGGGGACACTCAATCAGCCCCAGCATTTT. Its translation: CAWRGTLNQPQHF.

The genes are TRBV23-1 and TRBJ2-7, with D possibly matching TRBD2 (5 bases). TRBV23-1 is recorded as an ORF, its role being uncertain. The CDR3 runs 17 residues. V shed 4 bases and J shed 3 bases, with 22 bases lying between them. CDR3 region: CASSLLERECPIYEQYF. CDR3 coding DNA: TGCGCCAGCAGTCTCCTTGAGAGGGAATGCCCCATCTACGAGCAGTACTTC.

The CDR3 spells CATQGQTPEETQYF. The CDR3 DNA reads as TGTGCCACACAGGGACAGACCCCTGAAGAGACCCAGTACTTC. J is TRBJ2-5 and V is TRBV10-3; 7 bases agree with TRBD1. Germline V lookup: CDR1 ENHRY, CDR2 SYGVKD. J was trimmed by 3 bases and V by 10 bases; bases with no gene match: 11. The length of the CDR3 is 14 residues.

The V gene is TRBV15, the J gene TRBJ2-2; 7 bases agree with TRBD1. Germline values: CDR1 LNHNV, CDR2 YYDKDF (reference sequence). The CDR3 has 13 amino acids. V lost 6 bases to trimming and J lost 4 bases; unmatched junction nucleotides: 2. CDR3 nucleotide sequence: TGTGCCACCAGACCAGGGGGCACCGGGGAGCTGTTTTTT. This encodes CATRPGGTGELFF.

About this clone: A junction end diverges from the germline sequence, so it may reflect a read error. The rearrangement joins TRBV6-5 to TRBJ2-7; 9 bases agree with TRBD2. Per the germline V gene, CDR1 is MNHEY and CDR2 is SVGAGI. CDR3 length: 15 residues. The CDR3 nucleotides read TGTGCCAGCAGTTACGGGGGATCGGCGGGAGGGCCTACGGACTTC. Its translation is CASSYGGSAGGPTDF.

The chain employs TRBV7-2 and TRBJ1-1; the D is unclear. V lost 2 bases, J lost 6 bases, and 10 bases lay in between. The CDR3 runs 13 residues. In germline, CDR1 is SGHTA, CDR2 FQGNSA. CDR3 protein: CASSLNPGSEAFF. The CDR3 DNA follows: TGTGCCAGCAGCTTAAATCCGGGGTCTGAAGCTTTCTTT.

This sequence joins TRBV19 and TRBJ2-7, with 9 bases that match TRBD1. This CDR3 has 15 amino acids. The V gene's germline CDR1 is LNHDA and CDR2 SQIVND (reference sequence). V trimming: 5 bases; J trimming: 0 bases; junction bases outside the gene matches: 5. The CDR3 DNA is TGTGCCAGTAGTCTTACAGGGGGCAGCTCCTACGAGCAGTACTTC. This sequence encodes CASSLTGGSSYEQYF.

This clone has only a few counts. The chain uses TRBV4-1 and TRBJ1-1, with D unclear. Trimming took off 1 base at V and 1 base at J, with 13 bases between the two ends. The CDR3 is made up of 16 amino acids. Germline V lookup: CDR1 MGHRA, CDR2 YSYEKL. CDR3 coding DNA: TGCGCCAGCAGCCAAGCGGAGACGGAGGAGAACACTGAAGCTTTCTTT. Protein: CASSQAETEENTEAFF.

CDR3 coding DNA: TGTGCCAGCAGCCCGCTGAGGCGCACCAGCCCCGGGGAGCTGTTTTTT. This translates into CASSPLRRTSPGELFF. The chain joins TRBV7-9 to TRBJ2-2; no clear D gene. The CDR3 is 16 residues long. V lost 5 bases, J lost 6 bases, and 19 bases lay in between. Germline V CDR1 and CDR2: SEHNR, FQNEAQ (reference sequence).

The rearrangement joins TRBV28 to TRBJ2-1; 10 bases map to TRBD2. The CDR3 has 15 residues. V gave up 5 bases and J gave up 5 bases; unmatched junction bases: 6. The germline V gene encodes CDR1 MDHEN and CDR2 SYDVKM. The CDR3 sequence: CASSQAGGPHNEQFF. The DNA of the CDR3 is TGTGCCAGCAGTCAAGCGGGAGGGCCACACAATGAGCAGTTCTTC.

This clone was seen more than once but under ten times. The chain uses TRBV16 and TRBJ1-1, with 9 bases matching TRBD1. The CDR3 totals 14 residues. The V gene's germline CDR1 is KGHSY and CDR2 FQNENV. The V and J ends lost 5 bases and 4 bases, in that order; junction bases with no gene match: 5. In DNA, the CDR3 is TGTGCCAGCAGCTGGGACAGGGCGGTCACTGAAGCTTTCTTT. This codes for CASSWDRAVTEAFF. The variable domain in full, completed from reference TRBV16 and TRBJ1-1, reads GEEVAQTPKHLVRGEGQKAKLYCAPIKGHSYVFWYQQVLKNEFKFLISFQNENVFDETGMPKERFSAKCLPNSPCSLEIQATKLEDSAVYFCASSWDRAVTEAFFGQGTRLTVV.

This chain connects TRBV18 to TRBJ2-3; TRBD2 might be the D (6 bases). Germline V gene lookup returns CDR1 KGHSH and CDR2 LQKENI. Trimming stripped 6 bases from V and 3 bases from J, with 13 bases between. This CDR3 is 14 amino acids long. CDR3 sequence: CASSGAGRTDTQYF. The CDR3 DNA sequence: TGTGCCAGCTCTGGGGCAGGGAGGACAGATACGCAGTATTTT.

The rearrangement links TRBV28 to TRBJ2-3; D is ambiguous. The V gene's germline CDR1 is MDHEN and CDR2 SYDVKM. This CDR3 spans 15 amino acids. Trimming cost V 8 bases and J 2 bases, with 17 bases left between them. CDR3 amino acids: CASFPPSGITDTQYF. The CDR3 DNA reads as TGTGCCAGCTTCCCCCCTAGTGGTATCACAGATACGCAGTATTTT.

This chain joins TRBV18 and TRBJ2-1; 10 nucleotides line up with TRBD2. The CDR3 extends over 16 amino acids. CDR1 KGHSH and CDR2 LQKENI come from the germline V gene. J lost 8 bases, V lost 2 bases, and 9 bases had no gene match. The CDR3, as DNA: TGTGCCAGCTCACCAACTTACCTGGGACTAGCGCATGAGCAGTTCTTC. Residues: CASSPTYLGLAHEQFF.

The V and J genes are TRBV9 and TRBJ2-5; D call uncertain. This CDR3 is built from 15 residues. The germline V and J ends were trimmed by 0 bases and 5 bases, with 14 bases remaining between them. Germline CDR1 and CDR2: SGDLS and YYNGEE. The CDR3 protein is CASSVAPLGAETQYF. CDR3 nucleotides: TGTGCCAGCAGCGTAGCTCCTCTAGGTGCGGAGACCCAGTACTTC.